This entry is about one T cell receptor beta chain. The count of this clone is one. Its antigen remains undetermined. Base-call qualities are not available, and no considerably larger clone is one nucleotide away. These data belong to a study of CD8+ T cells in alopecia areata (dated by TCRdb to the late 2010s). About the investigation overall: The treated patients took part in an open-label pilot trial in which moderate-to-severe alopecia areata was treated with oral tofacitinib at 5 to 10 mg twice daily. Patients stayed on tofacitinib for 6 to 18 months and then had 6 months of follow-up off drug so that delayed response and recurrence could be assessed. RNA was extracted with the PAXgene miRNA kit for fixed scalp, the miRNeasy kit for PBMCs, and the RNeasy kit for mouse skin. High-throughput TCRbeta sequencing was used to examine T cell clonal expansion in alopecia areata in both the C3H/HeJ mouse model and human patients. Clonality in the scalp was compared among normal scalp (n=4), patchy alopecia areata scalp (n=8), and alopecia totalis/universalis scalp (n=8). In humans, TCRbeta sequencing was performed on scalp tissue and on sorted CD4+ and CD8+ peripheral blood T cells from healthy controls and from patients with patchy or totalis/universalis alopecia areata. Patients on tofacitinib were biopsied at baseline and after 4 and 24 weeks of treatment, and several of the patients also had a later scalp biopsy. For the treated patients, the SALT score, which quantifies what percentage of scalp surface area is affected, served as the measure of disease severity. TCRbeta CDR3 regions were amplified by immunoSEQ multiplex PCR using 35 Vbeta forward and 13 Jbeta reverse primers. The research as a whole found: Many expanded lesional clones persisted in scalp and blood during tofacitinib treatment, which may partly explain relapse after stopping treatment. Because the treated cohort was small and had just a single nonresponder, larger studies are needed to establish links between baseline CD8+ expansion and response. Scalp TCR repertoire analysis is complicated because resident alphabeta T cells in normal human skin are also sequenced, whereas mouse skin is dominated by gammadelta T cells. Lesional scalp, especially in alopecia totalis/universalis, showed higher clonality and more expanded CD8+ clones than normal scalp, suggesting antigenic drive. Shared TCR sequences between patients were less evident than in mice, which may be partly attributable to HLA diversity in the patient population. Tofacitinib significantly lowered scalp clonality and the number of expanded CD8+ clones among the top 100 scalp clones.

The time point label, read with the paper, signifies: around 4 weeks on oral tofacitinib. This specimen's treatment or condition label, per the study, means: oral pan-JAK inhibitor, 5-10 mg twice daily. From alopecia areata patients, peripheral blood was collected along with lesional scalp punch biopsies. After PBMCs were isolated by density centrifugation and stained for CD3, CD4 and CD8, a FACSAria was used to sort CD4+ and CD8+ T cells. The CDR3, from cysteine to phenylalanine, totals 13 residues. The only DNA kept is the CDR3, 39 bases in frame from the first base. As encoded in the germline V gene (reference sequence), CDR1 is GTSNPN while CDR2 is SVGIG. V is shortened by 8 bases, J by 6 bases, and the region joining them spans 16 bases. The library came from the immunoSEQ multiplex PCR assay. To provide template for TCR sequencing, every sample had RNA extracted and reverse transcribed into cDNA. SuperScript III was used to make first-strand cDNA, primed with a 2:1 mix of oligo-dT and random hexamers. A synthetic immune receptor repertoire was used to gauge amplification bias, and whatever bias remained was removed computationally. In the paper's pipeline: Raw reads were preprocessed to remove errors, and CDR3 was defined by IMGT conventions from the conserved cysteine to phenylalanine. Clonality was computed as 1 minus the Shannon entropy, with the entropy normalized by log2 of the number of productive unique TCRs. Whether each scalp clone was CD4 or CD8 was inferred by checking scalp TCRbeta sequences against the CD4 and CD8 repertoires from sorted blood. Not all clones reach the TCRdb copy of this immuneACCESS table, which keeps in-frame sequences only. Checked studies attribute under half of the gap to unresolved V genes and leave the rest unexplained. V and J calls and clone size are those listed in that table; D and trimming were worked out from the DNA. The sample table holds about 150,000 clones, of which about two thirds were seen once. Around 0.9% of the sample is held by the ten biggest clonotypes.

The receptor was derived from a human donor with alopecia areata. The sequenced sample was CD4+ T cells sorted from blood, obtained at week 4, from a patient treated with tofacitinib. This receptor chain uses TRBV30 and TRBJ1-4; TRBD1 could be the D gene, as 5 bases match. The CDR3 amino acid sequence is: CAGLTGTHEKLFF. In nucleotide form, the sequence is TGTGCCGGACTAACCGGGACCCATGAAAAACTGTTTTTT.